The 28 T cell receptor beta chains below all came from one sample that was sequenced in a study of Ad26.COV2.S vaccination and SARS-CoV-2 variants (dated by TCRdb to about 2021). To prepare the library, the immunoSEQ multiplex PCR assay was applied. In its TCRdb copy, this immuneACCESS table keeps in-frame sequences only and misses some clones. Where compared with another copy, unresolved V genes explain less than half of these, and the others have no known cause. This sample has approximately 420,000 clones in its table, and 88% of those were observed once. Together, the top ten hold less than 4% of the sample. Explained via the paper, the treatment or condition label denotes: around 19 received Ad26.COV2.S at low or high dose, single or two shots; five or six received placebo; per-sample allocation not given. Repertoires of vaccine and placebo recipients were sequenced from samples collected on day 63 after the first injection.

This material consisted of peripheral blood, taken in a trial of Ad26.COV2.S vaccine versus placebo. These receptor sequences come from a person between 18 and 65 years old who received the Ad26.COV2.S COVID-19 vaccine or a placebo.

The V and J genes are TRBV19 and TRBJ2-7, with D perhaps given as TRBD1 or TRBD2 (6 bases each). V was clipped by 7 bases and J by 4 bases, with 14 bases between them. Germline V gene sequence: CDR1 LNHDA, CDR2 SQIVND (reference sequence). The CDR3 loop spans 13 amino acids. Here the CDR3 reads CASNGGALYEQYF. The CDR3 nucleotides are TGTGCCAGTAACGGGGGCGCCTTATACGAGCAGTACTTC.

V and J are TRBV10-3 and TRBJ1-2, with TRBD1 matching over 9 bases. The CDR3 sequence is 15 residues long. Looked up from germline, CDR1 is ENHRY and CDR2 is SYGVKD. The junction had 5 bases not matched to a gene; V was cut back by 2 bases and J by 4 bases. The CDR3 sequence is CAISELGTGTYGYTF. For the CDR3, the DNA is TGTGCCATCAGTGAGCTCGGGACAGGGACCTATGGCTACACCTTC.

The chain combines TRBV6-5 with TRBJ2-7; perhaps TRBD2 as D (5 bases). CDR3 length: 13 residues. Germline V gives CDR1 MNHEY, CDR2 SVGAGI. V shed 7 bases and J shed 3 bases, with 13 bases lying between them. CDR3 bases: TGTGCCAGCATGAGGGATTATGGCTACGAGCAGTACTTC. This sequence encodes CASMRDYGYEQYF.

V usage is TRBV27 and J usage is TRBJ2-2; the D gene is possibly TRBD1 (6 bases). Germline CDR1 reads MNHEY; CDR2 reads SMNVEV (reference sequence). CDR3 length equals 14 residues. Trimming stripped 5 bases from V and 7 bases from J, with 14 bases between. CDR3 amino acids: CASSTTGWDGELFF. CDR3 DNA: TGTGCCAGCAGTACCACAGGGTGGGACGGGGAGCTGTTTTTT.

This rearrangement joins TRBV29-1 to TRBJ1-2; tentatively, D is TRBD1 (5 bases). The CDR3 has 15 amino acids. Germline CDR1 reads SQVTM; CDR2 reads ANQGSEA. Trimming removed 2 bases at V and 5 bases at J, with 18 bases between. The CDR3 loop reads CSVERPGRTRYGYTF. CDR3 bases: TGCAGCGTTGAACGGCCGGGACGGACGCGATATGGCTACACCTTC.

This chain joins TRBV6-4 and TRBJ2-1; 7 nucleotides align to TRBD1. The CDR3 covers 15 residues. The ends lost 2 bases at V and 10 bases at J; junction bases unmatched: 11. CDR1 is MRHNA, CDR2 SNTAGT, per germline. CDR3 in amino acids: CASSDRDRYRVEQFF. The CDR3 DNA follows: TGTGCCAGCAGTGACCGGGACAGATATCGGGTAGAGCAGTTCTTC.

The chain links TRBV7-2 to TRBJ2-1; 8 bases align to TRBD2. CDR1 SGHTA and CDR2 FQGNSA come from the germline V gene. The CDR3 loop spans 14 amino acids. After removal of 1 base from V and 8 bases from J, the junction contained 4 bases not matched to a gene. The CDR3 DNA reads TGTGCCAGCAGCTTAGGTAGCGGGGCTTATGAGCAGTTCTTC. It specifies CASSLGSGAYEQFF.

The chain employs TRBV5-8 and TRBJ1-5, with 7 bases fitting TRBD1. V shed 2 bases and J 9 bases; nucleotides not matched to a gene: 8. The CDR3 sequence is 14 residues long. In germline, CDR1 is SGHTS, CDR2 YDEGEE. CDR3 amino acids: CASSFDRDGGPQHF. CDR3 DNA sequence: TGTGCCAGCAGCTTTGACAGGGATGGGGGGCCCCAGCATTTT.

The V gene is TRBV5-8, the J gene TRBJ2-7; possibly TRBD1 or TRBD2 for D (5 bases each). This CDR3 has 15 amino acids. The germline CDR1 and CDR2 sequences are SGHTS and YDEGEE. With 7 bases removed from V and 7 bases from J, the gap between germline ends came to 24 bases. The CDR3, as DNA: TGTGCCAGCCCCCGGAGGAAATTAGGGGCTGGGGAGCAGTACTTC. It specifies CASPRRKLGAGEQYF.

This chain joins TRBV6-1 and TRBJ1-5, with no clear D. Germline-derived CDR1 and CDR2 are MNHNS and SASEGT. V lost 3 bases and J lost 4, with 4 bases in between. This CDR3 spans 12 amino acids. The CDR3 region is CASSDPNQPQHF. The DNA of the CDR3 is TGTGCCAGCAGTGACCCTAATCAGCCCCAGCATTTT.

The chain joins TRBV23-1 to TRBJ2-1; 8 positions match TRBD1. TRBV23-1 counts as an open reading frame of uncertain function. The CDR3 contains 16 residues. V lost 3 bases and J lost 3; bases outside the gene matches: 7. The CDR3 nucleotides are TGCGCCAGCAGTCAGAAGGGACAGGATCTCTACAATGAGCAGTTCTTC. Its protein product is CASSQKGQDLYNEQFF.

The chain carries TRBV6-1 and TRBJ2-3; D is uncertain. V was cut by 2 bases and J by 4 bases, with 10 bases left in between. The germline V gene encodes CDR1 MNHNS and CDR2 SASEGT. The CDR3 has 14 residues. The CDR3 sequence is CASSELTKADTQYF. CDR3 sequence (DNA): TGTGCCAGCAGTGAACTCACGAAGGCAGATACGCAGTATTTT.

This clone has only one observation. Other DNA sequences of this sample code for an identical CDR3. The CDR3 reads CASSLTANYGYTF. CDR3 DNA: TGTGCCAGCAGCCTGACAGCCAACTATGGCTACACCTTC. V and J are TRBV3-1 (or the pseudogene TRBV3-2) and TRBJ1-2; D possibly corresponds to TRBD1 (5 bases). In germline, CDR1 is LGHDT, CDR2 YNNKEL (reference sequence). V lost 4 bases to trimming and J lost 2 bases, with 8 bases between them. This CDR3 has 13 residues.

The chain recombines TRBV4-3 with TRBJ2-3; 8 bases are a match to TRBD1. CDR1 and CDR2 (germline): LGHNA, YSLEER. The V and J ends lost 4 bases and 5 bases, in that order; junction bases with no gene match: 5. The CDR3 length is 14 residues. The CDR3 here is CASSRGQGRDTQYF. CDR3 bases: TGCGCCAGCAGCCGCGGACAGGGTCGAGATACGCAGTATTTT.

The genes are TRBV9 and TRBJ1-1; the match to TRBD1 covers 8 bases. V dropped 4 bases and J dropped 6; count of bases not matched to a gene: 8. Germline V gives CDR1 SGDLS, CDR2 YYNGEE. The CDR3 totals 14 residues. This CDR3 is CASSPRRTGPEAFF. DNA for the CDR3: TGTGCCAGCAGCCCCCGGAGGACAGGGCCTGAAGCTTTCTTT. Full variable domain (outside the CDR3, taken from reference TRBV9 and TRBJ1-1): DSGVTQTPKHLITATGQRVTLRCSPRSGDLSVYWYQQSLDQGLQFLIQYYNGEERAKGNILERFSAQQFPDLHSELNLSSLELGDSALYFCASSPRRTGPEAFFGQGTRLTVV.

There are a few counts of this clone. V usage is TRBV5-1 and J usage is TRBJ1-1; tentative D call: TRBD1 (6 bases). The germline gives CDR1 SGHRS, CDR2 YFSETQ. The CDR3 extends over 16 amino acids. The V gene lost 1 base and the J gene lost 3 bases, with 16 bases spanning the gap. The CDR3: CASSLMGAGADTEAFF. In DNA form, the CDR3 reads TGCGCCAGCAGCTTGATGGGGGCCGGGGCAGACACTGAAGCTTTCTTT.

V and J are TRBV30 and TRBJ2-7; 10 nucleotides match TRBD2. J was trimmed by 7 bases and V by 2 bases; bases with no gene match: 8. In germline, CDR1 is GTSNPN, CDR2 SVGIG (reference sequence). This CDR3 is 14 amino acids long. CDR3 region: CAWSSGGAIGEQYF. CDR3 nucleotide sequence: TGTGCCTGGAGTAGCGGGGGGGCCATCGGGGAGCAGTACTTC.

The chain links TRBV18 to TRBJ2-7; no reliable D call. Per the germline V gene, CDR1 is KGHSH and CDR2 is LQKENI. The CDR3 runs 15 residues. The V end was cut by 3 bases, the J end by 4 bases, with 16 bases between. The CDR3 protein is CASSPRNGLPYEQYF. The CDR3 nucleotides read TGTGCCAGCTCACCTCGTAATGGGCTACCATACGAGCAGTACTTC.

The chain recombines TRBV19 with TRBJ1-2; D remains unclear. CDR3 size: 13 residues. Trimming cost V 6 bases and J 4 bases, with 12 bases left between them. The germline gives CDR1 LNHDA, CDR2 SQIVND (reference sequence). The CDR3 DNA follows: TGTGCCAGTAGCCCTACGTCGGGCTATGGCTACACCTTC. Residues: CASSPTSGYGYTF.

A few counts support this clone. The rearrangement links TRBV6-5 to TRBJ1-6, with 7 nucleotides matching TRBD1. This CDR3 has 14 amino acids. Germline CDR1 is MNHEY and CDR2 is SVGAGI. V lost 6 bases and J lost 8; bases outside the gene matches: 7. CDR3: CASSRDREDSPLHF. CDR3 nucleotide sequence: TGTGCCAGCAGCCGAGACAGGGAGGATTCACCCCTCCACTTT.

The rearrangement links TRBV19 to TRBJ1-1; D uncertain. This CDR3 spans 13 amino acids. The germline CDR1 and CDR2 sequences are LNHDA and SQIVND (reference sequence). Trimming cost V 4 bases and J 6 bases, with 12 bases left between them. The CDR3 nucleotides read TGTGCCAGTAGTAGCTCTTTATGGGCTGAAGCTTTCTTT. Translation: CASSSSLWAEAFF. The full variable domain, in which reference TRBV19 and TRBJ1-1 provide the parts outside the CDR3, is DGGITQSPKYLFRKEGQNVTLSCEQNLNHDAMYWYRQDPGQGLRLIYYSQIVNDFQKGDIAEGYSVSREKKESFPLTVTSAQKNPTAFYLCASSSSLWAEAFFGQGTRLTVV.

This clone occurred once. The chain couples TRBV7-9 to TRBJ2-1; D is perhaps TRBD2 (5 bases). Germline values: CDR1 SEHNR, CDR2 FQNEAQ (reference sequence). V was pared by 5 bases and J by 2 bases, with 13 bases between. This CDR3 contains 15 residues. The CDR3 is CASSREGSTYNEQFF. The CDR3 nucleotides are TGTGCCAGCAGCCGGGAAGGGAGTACCTACAATGAGCAGTTCTTC.

The chain uses TRBV5-5 and TRBJ1-5; D gene ambiguous. With 2 bases removed from V and 4 bases from J, the gap between germline ends came to 22 bases. Germline assignment: CDR1 SGHKS and CDR2 YYEKEE (reference sequence). The CDR3 has 18 residues. CDR3 nucleotides: TGTGCCAGCAGCTTCTCTAGTCGGGCAGTCGGAGGGAATCAGCCCCAGCATTTT. It encodes CASSFSSRAVGGNQPQHF.

This clone has more than one count but fewer than ten. The chain combines TRBV7-3 with TRBJ2-7; 9 bases line up with TRBD1. With V trimmed by 3 bases and J by 2 bases, 8 bases remained unmatched. The length of the CDR3 is 16 residues. The germline CDR1 and CDR2 sequences are SGHTA and FQGTGA. The CDR3 sequence: CASSFPRDRDTYEQYF. DNA of the CDR3: TGTGCCAGCAGCTTCCCCCGGGACAGGGATACCTACGAGCAGTACTTC.

This chain joins TRBV4-3 and TRBJ2-2; D may be TRBD2 (6 bases). CDR1 is LGHNA and CDR2 is YSLEER in the germline V gene. The CDR3 runs to 16 residues. With 0 bases removed from V and 4 bases from J, the gap between germline ends came to 12 bases. The CDR3 loop is CASSQDRGGRTGELFF. The CDR3, as DNA: TGCGCCAGCAGCCAAGATCGAGGAGGGCGCACCGGGGAGCTGTTTTTT.

This rearrangement joins TRBV6-5 to TRBJ2-3, with D uncertain. The CDR3 runs 15 residues. Trimming shortened V by 2 bases and J by 0 bases, and 9 bases separated the two germline ends. In germline, CDR1 is MNHEY, CDR2 SVGAGI. The CDR3 region has the DNA TGTGCCAGCAGTTACCTCGCCCGGAGCACAGATACGCAGTATTTT. It yields the protein CASSYLARSTDTQYF.

V usage is TRBV10-1 and J usage is TRBJ2-3; TRBD1 matches at 7 bases. This CDR3 is built from 17 residues. After removal of 4 bases from V and 2 bases from J, the junction contained 12 bases not matched to a gene. The germline V gene has CDR1 WNHNN and CDR2 SYGVQD (reference sequence). CDR3 DNA sequence: TGCGCCAGCAGTGCTAACACTTGGGACAGCTACACAGATACGCAGTATTTT. Translating gives CASSANTWDSYTDTQYF.

This chain connects TRBV28 to TRBJ2-7; tentatively, D is TRBD1 or TRBD2 (5 bases each). The V gene's germline CDR1 is MDHEN and CDR2 SYDVKM. The germline V and J ends were trimmed by 7 bases and 7 bases, with 23 bases remaining between them. The CDR3 extends over 15 amino acids. CDR3 bases: TGTGCCAGCAACCCCTCCGGGCAGGGACCCCTGGAGCAGTACTTC. This gives the protein CASNPSGQGPLEQYF.